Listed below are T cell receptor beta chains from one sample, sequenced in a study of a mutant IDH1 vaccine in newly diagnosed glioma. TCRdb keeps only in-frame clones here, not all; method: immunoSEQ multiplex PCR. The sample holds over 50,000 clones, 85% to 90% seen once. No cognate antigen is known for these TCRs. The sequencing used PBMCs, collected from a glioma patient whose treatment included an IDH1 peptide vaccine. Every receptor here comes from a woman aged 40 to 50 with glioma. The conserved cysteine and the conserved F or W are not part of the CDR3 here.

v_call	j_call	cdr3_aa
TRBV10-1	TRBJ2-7	ASSRDRASSYEQY
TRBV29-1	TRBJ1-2	SVGTGANYGYT
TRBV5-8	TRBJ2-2	ASSSTGELF
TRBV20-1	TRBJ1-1	SARDGRGAF
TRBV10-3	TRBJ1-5	AISADYSNQPQH
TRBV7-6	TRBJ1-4	ASSRSLNEKLF
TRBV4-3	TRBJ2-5	ASSQDLGLAGETQY
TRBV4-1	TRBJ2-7	ASSPGQGAMSYEQY
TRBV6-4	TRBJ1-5	ASSDHGDRGQPQH
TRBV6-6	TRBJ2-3	ASSYSGGGITDTQY
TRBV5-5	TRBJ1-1	ASSLLLSAEAF
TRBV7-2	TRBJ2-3	ASSLGTSTDTQY
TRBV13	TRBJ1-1	ASSLGRANTEAF
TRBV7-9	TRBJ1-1	ASRAGTGGRDTEAF
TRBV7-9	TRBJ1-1	ASSLYRTGTASEAF
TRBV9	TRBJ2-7	ASSVGSSQHSGGAQY
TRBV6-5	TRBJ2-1	ASSYFGQGTYNEQF
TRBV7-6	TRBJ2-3	ASSSPGTIYDTQY
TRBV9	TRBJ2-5	ASSPGGGTVQETQY
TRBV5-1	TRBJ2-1	ASSPRTSGGPYNEQF
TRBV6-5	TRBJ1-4	ASSYSFTGSDEKLF
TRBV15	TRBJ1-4	ATSRDTLTGQGAPNEKLF